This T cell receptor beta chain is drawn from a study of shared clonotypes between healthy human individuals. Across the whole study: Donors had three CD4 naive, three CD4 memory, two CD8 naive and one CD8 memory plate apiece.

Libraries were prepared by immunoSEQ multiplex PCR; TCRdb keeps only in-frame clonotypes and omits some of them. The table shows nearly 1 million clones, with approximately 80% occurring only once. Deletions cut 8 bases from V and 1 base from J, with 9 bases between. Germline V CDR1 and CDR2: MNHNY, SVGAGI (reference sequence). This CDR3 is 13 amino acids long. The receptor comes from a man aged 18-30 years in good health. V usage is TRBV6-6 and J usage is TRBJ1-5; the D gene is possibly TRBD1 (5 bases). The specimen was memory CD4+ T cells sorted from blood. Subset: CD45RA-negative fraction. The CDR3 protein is CASATESNQPQHF. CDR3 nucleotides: TGTGCCAGCGCGACAGAGAGCAATCAGCCCCAGCATTTT.